This T cell receptor beta chain was observed in a study of control samples from healthy donors and cancer patients. The CDR3 is 15 amino acids. Unmatched junction bases numbered 8, after V lost 5 bases and J lost 4 bases. CDR1 and CDR2 (germline): PRHDT, FYEKMQ (reference sequence). TCRdb's copy holds only in-frame clones and misses some; the assay was immunoSEQ multiplex PCR. The sample has roughly 99,000 clones; more than 75% are singletons. This receptor was obtained from a man aged 55 to 70 in good health. Material: blood. This chain uses TRBV13 with TRBJ2-4; 7 bases match TRBD2. CDR3 loop: CASSPGLESKNIQYF. Written as DNA, the CDR3 is TGTGCCAGCAGCCCTGGACTAGAATCTAAAAACATTCAGTACTTC.